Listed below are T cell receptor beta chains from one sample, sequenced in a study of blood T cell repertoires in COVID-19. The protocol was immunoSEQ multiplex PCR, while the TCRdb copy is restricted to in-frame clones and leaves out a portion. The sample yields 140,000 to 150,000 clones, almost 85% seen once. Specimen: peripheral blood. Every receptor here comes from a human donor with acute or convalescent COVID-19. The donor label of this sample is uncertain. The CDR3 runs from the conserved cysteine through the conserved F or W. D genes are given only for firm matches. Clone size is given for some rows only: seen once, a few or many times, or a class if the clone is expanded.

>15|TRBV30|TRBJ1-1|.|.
CAWRILHRGSTEAFF
TGTGCCTGGAGAATCCTCCATCGGGGGAGCACTGAAGCTTTCTTT
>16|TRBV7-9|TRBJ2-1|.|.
CASSLGWAPTYNEQFF
TGTGCCAGCAGCTTAGGATGGGCCCCCACCTACAATGAGCAGTTCTTC
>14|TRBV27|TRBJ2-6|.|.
CASRSGVGANVLTF
TGTGCCAGCAGGTCAGGGGTTGGGGCCAACGTCCTGACTTTC
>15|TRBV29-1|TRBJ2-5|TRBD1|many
CSVRETGGFAETQYF
TGCAGCGTCAGAGAGACAGGGGGCTTCGCGGAGACCCAGTACTTC
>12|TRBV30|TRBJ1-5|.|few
CAWSVYGQPQHF
TGTGCCTGGAGTGTATACGGTCAGCCCCAGCATTTT
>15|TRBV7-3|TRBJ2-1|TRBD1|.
CASGKQGAPPNEQFF
TGTGCCAGCGGGAAACAGGGGGCGCCCCCCAATGAGCAGTTCTTC
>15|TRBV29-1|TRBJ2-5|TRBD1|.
CSALPPGQGGKTQYF
TGCAGCGCACTGCCACCGGGACAGGGAGGAAAGACCCAGTACTTC
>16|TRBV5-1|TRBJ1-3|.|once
CASSWASVDPGNTIYF
TGCGCCAGCAGCTGGGCCTCAGTCGACCCGGGAAACACCATATATTTT
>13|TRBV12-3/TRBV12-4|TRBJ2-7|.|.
CASMTTGGYEQYF
TGTGCCAGCATGACGACAGGTGGATACGAGCAGTACTTC
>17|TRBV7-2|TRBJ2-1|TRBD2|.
CASSASRVSGGANEQFF
TGTGCCAGCAGCGCCTCAAGGGTCAGCGGGGGGGCCAATGAGCAGTTCTTC
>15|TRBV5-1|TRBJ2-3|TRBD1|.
CATNPGQGSPDTQYF
TGCGCCACAAATCCGGGACAGGGCTCGCCAGATACGCAGTATTTT
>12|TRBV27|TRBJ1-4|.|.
CASSFYNEKLFF
TGTGCCAGCAGTTTTTATAATGAAAAACTGTTTTTT
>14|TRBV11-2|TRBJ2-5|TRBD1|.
CASRPGTGGETQYF
TGTGCCAGCAGACCCGGGACAGGAGGAGAGACCCAGTACTTC
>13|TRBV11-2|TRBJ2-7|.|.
CASSLRQNYEQYF
TGTGCCAGCAGCTTGAGACAAAACTACGAGCAGTACTTC
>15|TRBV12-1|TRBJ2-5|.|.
CASSFAIEVAETQYF
TGTGCCAGCAGCTTTGCGATAGAAGTCGCCGAGACCCAGTACTTC
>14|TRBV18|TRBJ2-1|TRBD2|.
CASSWTRPENEQFF
TGTGCCAGCTCTTGGACTAGACCGGAGAATGAGCAGTTCTTC
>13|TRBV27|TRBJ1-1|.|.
CASSSTVNTEAFF
TGTGCCAGCAGTTCGACAGTGAACACTGAAGCTTTCTTT
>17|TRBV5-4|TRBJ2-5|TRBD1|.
CASSRGQVGRNQETQYF
TGTGCCAGCAGCCGGGGACAGGTGGGGAGGAATCAAGAGACCCAGTACTTC
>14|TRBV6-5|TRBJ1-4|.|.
CASTRNLRGEKLFF
TGTGCCAGCACCCGTAATCTAAGGGGTGAAAAACTGTTTTTT
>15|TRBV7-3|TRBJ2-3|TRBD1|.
CASSLLQGARDTQYF
TGTGCCAGCAGCTTATTACAGGGGGCGAGGGATACGCAGTATTTT
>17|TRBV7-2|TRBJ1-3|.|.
CASSLVSGAISGNTIYF
TGTGCCAGCAGCTTAGTATCTGGGGCGATCTCTGGAAACACCATATATTTT
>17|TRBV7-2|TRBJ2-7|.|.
CASSPLSGGGPLYEQYF
TGTGCCAGCAGCCCCCTTTCAGGCGGGGGCCCCTTATACGAGCAGTACTTC
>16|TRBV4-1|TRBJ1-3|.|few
CASSQEGRAAGNTIYF
TGCGCCAGCAGCCAAGAGGGCAGGGCTGCAGGAAACACCATATATTTT
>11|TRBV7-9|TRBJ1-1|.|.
CASSFSTEAFF
TGTGCCAGCAGCTTTAGCACTGAAGCTTTCTTT
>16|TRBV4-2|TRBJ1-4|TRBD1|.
CASSQSKGQGEEKLFF
TGTGCCAGCAGCCAGAGCAAGGGACAGGGCGAAGAAAAACTGTTTTTT
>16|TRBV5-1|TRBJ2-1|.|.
CASSLFTHRALNEQFF
TGCGCCAGCAGCTTGTTCACCCACAGGGCTTTGAATGAGCAGTTCTTC
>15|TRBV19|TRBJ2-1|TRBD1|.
CASSIDRGPYNEQFF
TGTGCCAGTAGTATCGACAGGGGCCCTTACAATGAGCAGTTCTTC
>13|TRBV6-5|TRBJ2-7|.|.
CASSTSGSYEQYF
TGTGCCAGCAGTACCAGCGGCTCCTACGAGCAGTACTTC
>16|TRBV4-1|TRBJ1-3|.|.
CASSQDRGQGGNTIYF
TGCGCCAGCAGCCAAGATAGAGGACAAGGTGGAAACACCATATATTTT
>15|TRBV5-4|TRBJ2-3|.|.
CASSLYRAGTDTQYF
TGTGCCAGCAGCTTATACAGGGCCGGCACAGATACGCAGTATTTT
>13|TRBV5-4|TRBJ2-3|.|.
CASSLGLTDTQYF
TGTGCCAGCAGCTTGGGACTCACAGATACGCAGTATTTT
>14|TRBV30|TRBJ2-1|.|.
CAWSLRVLGNEQFF
TGTGCCTGGAGTCTCCGGGTTCTGGGTAATGAGCAGTTCTTC
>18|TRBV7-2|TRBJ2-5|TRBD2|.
CASSSKEGLAGRQETQYF
TGTGCCAGCAGCTCGAAAGAGGGACTAGCGGGGAGACAAGAGACCCAGTACTTC
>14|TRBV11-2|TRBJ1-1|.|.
CASTPFSGGLTAFF
TGTGCCAGCACCCCATTTTCGGGGGGGCTTACAGCTTTCTTT
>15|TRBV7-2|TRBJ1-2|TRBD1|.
CASSTPTGSPYGYTF
TGTGCCAGCAGCACCCCGACAGGGTCTCCCTATGGCTACACCTTC
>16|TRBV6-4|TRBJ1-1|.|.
CATPWAWGLQNTEAFF
TGTGCCACCCCGTGGGCTTGGGGCCTCCAGAACACTGAAGCTTTCTTT
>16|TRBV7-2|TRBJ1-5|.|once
CASSLSEVRGYQPQHF
TGTGCCAGCAGCTTGAGCGAGGTTAGGGGATATCAGCCCCAGCATTTT
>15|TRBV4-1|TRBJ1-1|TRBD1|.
CASSKPGQGYTEAFF
TGCGCCAGCAGCAAGCCGGGACAGGGTTACACTGAAGCTTTCTTT
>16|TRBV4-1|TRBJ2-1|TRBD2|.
CASSQAGTSGDNEQFF
TGCGCCAGCAGCCAAGCTGGGACTAGCGGGGACAATGAGCAGTTCTTC
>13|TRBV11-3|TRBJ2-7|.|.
CASSRGSPNEQYF
TGTGCCAGCAGCCGCGGGTCCCCTAACGAGCAGTACTTC